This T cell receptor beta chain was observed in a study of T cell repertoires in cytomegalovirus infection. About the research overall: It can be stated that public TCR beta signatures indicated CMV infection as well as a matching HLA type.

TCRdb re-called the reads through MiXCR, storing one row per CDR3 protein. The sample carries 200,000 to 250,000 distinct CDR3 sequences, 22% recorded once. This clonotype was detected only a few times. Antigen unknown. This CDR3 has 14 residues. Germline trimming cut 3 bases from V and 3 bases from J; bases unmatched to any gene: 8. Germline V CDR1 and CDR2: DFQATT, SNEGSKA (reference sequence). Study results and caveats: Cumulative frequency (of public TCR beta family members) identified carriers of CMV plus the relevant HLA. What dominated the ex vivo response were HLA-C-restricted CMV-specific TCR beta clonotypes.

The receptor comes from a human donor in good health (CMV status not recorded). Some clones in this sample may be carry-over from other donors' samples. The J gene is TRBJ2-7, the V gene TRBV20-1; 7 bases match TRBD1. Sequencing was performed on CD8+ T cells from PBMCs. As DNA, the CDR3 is TGCAGTGCTAGTCCCGGGACAGTCCTCTACGAGCAGTACTTC. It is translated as CSASPGTVLYEQYF.